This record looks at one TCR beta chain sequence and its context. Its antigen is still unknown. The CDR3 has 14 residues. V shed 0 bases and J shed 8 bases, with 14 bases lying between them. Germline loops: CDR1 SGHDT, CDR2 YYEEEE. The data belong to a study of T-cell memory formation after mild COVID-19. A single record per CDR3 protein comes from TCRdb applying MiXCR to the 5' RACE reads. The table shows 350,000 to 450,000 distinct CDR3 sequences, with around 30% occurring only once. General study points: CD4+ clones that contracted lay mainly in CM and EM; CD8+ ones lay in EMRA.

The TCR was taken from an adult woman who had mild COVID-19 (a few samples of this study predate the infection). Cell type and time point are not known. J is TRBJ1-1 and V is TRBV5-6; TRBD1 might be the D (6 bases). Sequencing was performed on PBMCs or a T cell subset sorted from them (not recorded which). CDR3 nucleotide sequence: TGTGCCAGCAGCTTGGGGGACACCTCGGAGGAAGCTTTCTTT. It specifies CASSLGDTSEEAFF. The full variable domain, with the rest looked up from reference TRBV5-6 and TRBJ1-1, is DAGVTQSPTHLIKTRGQQVTLRCSPKSGHDTVSWYQQALGQGPQFIFQYYEEEERQRGNFPDRFSGHQFPNYSSELNVNALLLGDSALYLCASSLGDTSEEAFFGQGTRLTVV.